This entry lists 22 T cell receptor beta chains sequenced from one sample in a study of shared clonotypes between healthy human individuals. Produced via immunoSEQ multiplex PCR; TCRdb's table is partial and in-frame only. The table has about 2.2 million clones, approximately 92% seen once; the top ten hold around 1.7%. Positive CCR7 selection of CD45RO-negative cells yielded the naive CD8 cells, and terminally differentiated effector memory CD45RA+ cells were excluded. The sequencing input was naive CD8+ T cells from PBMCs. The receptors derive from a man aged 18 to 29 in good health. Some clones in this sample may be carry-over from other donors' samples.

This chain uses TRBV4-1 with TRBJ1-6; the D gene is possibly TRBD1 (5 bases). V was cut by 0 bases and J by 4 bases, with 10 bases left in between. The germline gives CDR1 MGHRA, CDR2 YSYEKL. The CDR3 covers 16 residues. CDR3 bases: TGCGCCAGCAGCCAAGAGGTGACAGCTTATAATTCACCCCTCCACTTT. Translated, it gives CASSQEVTAYNSPLHF.

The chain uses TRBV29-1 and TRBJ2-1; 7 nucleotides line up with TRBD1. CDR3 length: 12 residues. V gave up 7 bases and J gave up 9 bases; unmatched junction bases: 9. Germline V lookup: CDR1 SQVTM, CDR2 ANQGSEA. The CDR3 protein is CSARQGWGEQFF. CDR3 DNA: TGCAGCGCCCGACAGGGATGGGGTGAGCAGTTCTTC.

The CDR3 sequence is CASSSPQGSGRTDTQYF. The CDR3 DNA reads TGTGCCAGCAGCTCTCCACAGGGGTCAGGGCGCACAGATACGCAGTATTTT. J is TRBJ2-3 and V is TRBV7-3; TRBD1 agrees at 7 bases. Germline loops: CDR1 SGHTA, CDR2 FQGTGA. The length of the CDR3 is 17 residues. With 4 bases clipped from V and 1 base from J, the junction kept 11 bases outside the gene matches. The variable domain in full, with the rest retrieved from reference TRBV7-3 and TRBJ2-3, is GAGVSQTPSNKVTEKGKYVELRCDPISGHTALYWYRQSLGQGPEFLIYFQGTGAADDSGLPNDRFFAVRPEGSVSTLKIQRTERGDSAVYLCASSSPQGSGRTDTQYFGPGTRLTVL.

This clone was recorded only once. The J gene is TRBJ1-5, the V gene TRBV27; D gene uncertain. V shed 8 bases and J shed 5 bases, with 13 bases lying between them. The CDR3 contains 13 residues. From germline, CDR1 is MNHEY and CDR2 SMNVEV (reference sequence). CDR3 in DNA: TGTGCCAGCTCCGACGAGGTTCATCAGCCCCAGCATTTT. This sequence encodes CASSDEVHQPQHF.

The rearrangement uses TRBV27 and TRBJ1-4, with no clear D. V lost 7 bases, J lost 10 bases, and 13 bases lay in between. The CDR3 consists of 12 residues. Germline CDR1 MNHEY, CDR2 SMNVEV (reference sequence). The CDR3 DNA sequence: TGTGCCAGCACAACTTTAGGAGGAAAACTGTTTTTT. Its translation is CASTTLGGKLFF.

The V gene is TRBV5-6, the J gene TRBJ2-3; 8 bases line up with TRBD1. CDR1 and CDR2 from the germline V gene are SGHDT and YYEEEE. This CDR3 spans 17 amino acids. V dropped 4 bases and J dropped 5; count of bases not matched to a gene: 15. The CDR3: CASSASTGGDPVDTQYF. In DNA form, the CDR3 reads TGTGCCAGCAGCGCAAGTACAGGGGGAGACCCCGTAGATACGCAGTATTTT.

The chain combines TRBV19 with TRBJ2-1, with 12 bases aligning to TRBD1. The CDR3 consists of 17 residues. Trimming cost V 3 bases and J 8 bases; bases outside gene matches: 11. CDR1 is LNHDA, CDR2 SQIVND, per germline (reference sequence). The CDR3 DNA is TGTGCCAGTAGTATCGACCCGCCGGGACAGGGGGCCGATGAGCAGTTCTTC. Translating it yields CASSIDPPGQGADEQFF.

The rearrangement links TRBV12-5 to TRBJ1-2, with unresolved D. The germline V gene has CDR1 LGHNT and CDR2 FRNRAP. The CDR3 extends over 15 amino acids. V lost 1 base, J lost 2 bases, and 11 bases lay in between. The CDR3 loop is CASGLGREGNYGYTF. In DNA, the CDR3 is TGTGCTAGTGGTTTGGGGAGGGAAGGCAACTATGGCTACACCTTC.

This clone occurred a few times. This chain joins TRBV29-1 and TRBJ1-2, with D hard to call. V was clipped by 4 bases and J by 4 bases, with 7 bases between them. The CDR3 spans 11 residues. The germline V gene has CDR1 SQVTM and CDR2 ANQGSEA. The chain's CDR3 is CSVGQSYGYTF. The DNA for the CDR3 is TGCAGCGTTGGTCAGAGCTATGGCTACACCTTC.

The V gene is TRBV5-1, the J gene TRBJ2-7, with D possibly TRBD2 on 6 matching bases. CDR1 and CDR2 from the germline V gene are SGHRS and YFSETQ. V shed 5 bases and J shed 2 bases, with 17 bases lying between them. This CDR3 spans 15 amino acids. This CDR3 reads CASRTTTTGAYEQYF. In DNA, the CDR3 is TGCGCCAGCAGAACTACGACCACGGGAGCCTACGAGCAGTACTTC.

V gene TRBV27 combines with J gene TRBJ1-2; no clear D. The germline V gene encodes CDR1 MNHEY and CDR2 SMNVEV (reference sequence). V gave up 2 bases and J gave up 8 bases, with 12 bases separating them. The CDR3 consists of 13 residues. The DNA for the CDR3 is TGTGCCAGCAGTTTAAAAGGCGAACAAGGCTACACCTTC. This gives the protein CASSLKGEQGYTF.

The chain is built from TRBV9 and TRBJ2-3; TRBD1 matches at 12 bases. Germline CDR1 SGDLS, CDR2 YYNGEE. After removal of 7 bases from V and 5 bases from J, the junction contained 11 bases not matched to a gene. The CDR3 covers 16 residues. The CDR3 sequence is CASSLPGQGAVDTQYF. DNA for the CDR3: TGTGCCAGCTCCCTCCCGGGACAGGGGGCGGTAGATACGCAGTATTTT.

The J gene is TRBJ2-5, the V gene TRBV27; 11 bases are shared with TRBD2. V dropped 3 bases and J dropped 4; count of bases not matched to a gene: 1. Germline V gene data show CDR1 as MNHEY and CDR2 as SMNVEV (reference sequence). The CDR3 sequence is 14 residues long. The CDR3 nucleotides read TGTGCCAGCAGTTTCGGACTAGCGGGAGAGACCCAGTACTTC. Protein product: CASSFGLAGETQYF.

The CDR3 protein is CASSWQGYSNQPQHF. CDR3 nucleotides: TGTGCCAGCAGCTGGCAGGGTTATAGCAATCAGCCCCAGCATTTT. The chain uses TRBV5-8 and TRBJ1-5; tentatively, D is TRBD1 (5 bases). CDR3 size: 15 residues. Germline V gene data show CDR1 as SGHTS and CDR2 as YDEGEE. The ends were cut back, 3 bases at V and 0 bases at J, with 10 bases in the middle.

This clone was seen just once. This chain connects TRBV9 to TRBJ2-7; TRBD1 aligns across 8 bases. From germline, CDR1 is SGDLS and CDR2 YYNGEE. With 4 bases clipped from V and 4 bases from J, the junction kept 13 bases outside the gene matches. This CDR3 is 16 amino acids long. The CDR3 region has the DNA TGTGCCAGCAGCTCCCATGGACAGGGCGGAGGTTACGAGCAGTACTTC. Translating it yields CASSSHGQGGGYEQYF.

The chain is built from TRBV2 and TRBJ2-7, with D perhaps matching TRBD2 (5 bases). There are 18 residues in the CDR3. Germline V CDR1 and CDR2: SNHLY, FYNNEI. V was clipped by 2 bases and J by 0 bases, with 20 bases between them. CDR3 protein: CASSETTWKFRDSYEQYF. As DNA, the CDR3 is TGTGCCAGCAGTGAAACTACCTGGAAGTTTCGGGACTCCTACGAGCAGTACTTC.

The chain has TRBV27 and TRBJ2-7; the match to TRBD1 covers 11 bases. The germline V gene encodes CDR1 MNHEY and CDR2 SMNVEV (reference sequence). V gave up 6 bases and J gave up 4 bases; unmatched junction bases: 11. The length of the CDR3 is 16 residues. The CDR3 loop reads CASSQLLDRGPYEQYF. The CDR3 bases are TGTGCCAGCAGCCAACTTCTGGACAGGGGGCCATACGAGCAGTACTTC.

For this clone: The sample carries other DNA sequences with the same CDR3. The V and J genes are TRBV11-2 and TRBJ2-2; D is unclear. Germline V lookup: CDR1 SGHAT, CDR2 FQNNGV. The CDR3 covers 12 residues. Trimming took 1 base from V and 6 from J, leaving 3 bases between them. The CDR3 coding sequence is TGTGCCAGCAGCTTAGTCCCCGGGGAGCTGTTTTTT. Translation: CASSLVPGELFF.

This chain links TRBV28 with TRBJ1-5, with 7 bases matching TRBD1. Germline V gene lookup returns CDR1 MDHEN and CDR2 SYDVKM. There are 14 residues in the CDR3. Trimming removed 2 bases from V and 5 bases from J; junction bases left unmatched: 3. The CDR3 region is CASSLRGQDQPQHF. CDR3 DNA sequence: TGTGCCAGCAGTTTAAGGGGGCAGGATCAGCCCCAGCATTTT. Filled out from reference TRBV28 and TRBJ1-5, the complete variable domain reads DVKVTQSSRYLVKRTGEKVFLECVQDMDHENMFWYRQDPGLGLRLIYFSYDVKMKEKGDIPEGYSVSREKKERFSLILESASTNQTSMYLCASSLRGQDQPQHFGDGTRLSIL.

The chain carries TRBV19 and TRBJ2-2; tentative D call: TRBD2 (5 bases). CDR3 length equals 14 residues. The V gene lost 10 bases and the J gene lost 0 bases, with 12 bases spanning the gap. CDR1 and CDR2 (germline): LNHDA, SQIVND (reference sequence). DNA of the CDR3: TGTGCCACCGCGGACTCTACGAACACCGGGGAGCTGTTTTTT. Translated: CATADSTNTGELFF.

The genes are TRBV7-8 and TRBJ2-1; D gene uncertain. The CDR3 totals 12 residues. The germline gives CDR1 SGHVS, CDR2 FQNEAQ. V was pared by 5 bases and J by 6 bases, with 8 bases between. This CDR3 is CASSRRGNEQFF. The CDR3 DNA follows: TGTGCCAGCAGCCGGCGAGGCAATGAGCAGTTCTTC.

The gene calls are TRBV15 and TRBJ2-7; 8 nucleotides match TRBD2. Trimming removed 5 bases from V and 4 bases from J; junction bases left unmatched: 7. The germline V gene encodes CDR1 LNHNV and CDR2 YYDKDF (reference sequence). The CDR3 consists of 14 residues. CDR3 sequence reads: CATSALAGSYEQYF. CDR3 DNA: TGTGCCACCAGCGCCTTAGCGGGATCGTACGAGCAGTACTTC.